Listed here are 11 T cell receptor beta chains from one sample, sequenced in a study of cytomegalovirus exposure and HLA in healthy donors. Primers for the PCR totalled 60 Vbeta and 13 Jbeta. Clones were sequenced by immunoSEQ multiplex PCR, and TCRdb holds only the in-frame ones, with some missing. The sample includes approximately 210,000 clones, 70% to 80% seen only once; the top ten take approximately 0.4%. Sequencing used PBMCs. Receptor source: a male donor in good health and CMV-seropositive.

The V call is TRBV19, the J call TRBJ2-7; D is possibly TRBD2 (5 bases). V lost 5 bases to trimming and J lost 2 bases, with 16 bases between them. The CDR3 totals 15 residues. In germline, CDR1 is LNHDA, CDR2 SQIVND (reference sequence). The CDR3, as DNA: TGTGCCAGTAGTGCCCGAGATAGCGCAGCCTACGAGCAGTACTTC. As protein: CASSARDSAAYEQYF.

The table lists this clone with a count of one. The CDR3 region is CASSLATGSYNEQFF. The CDR3 DNA reads as TGTGCCAGCAGCTTAGCCACAGGGTCCTACAATGAGCAGTTCTTC. The rearrangement uses TRBV7-2 and TRBJ2-1; weak D call: TRBD1 (6 bases). The length of the CDR3 is 15 residues. Germline CDR1 SGHTA, CDR2 FQGNSA. Trimming took 0 bases from V and 1 from J, leaving 7 bases between them.

The chain employs TRBV4-2 and TRBJ2-7; 11 positions match TRBD2. The germline CDR1 and CDR2 sequences are LGHNA and YNFKEQ. The CDR3 consists of 16 residues. Germline trimming cut 2 bases from V and 2 bases from J; bases unmatched to any gene: 5. The CDR3 bases are TGTGCCAGCAGCCAATCCGGGACTAGCGGTACCTACGAGCAGTACTTC. Its translation is CASSQSGTSGTYEQYF.

The chain recombines TRBV11-2 with TRBJ2-1; TRBD2 aligns across 12 bases. V shed 5 bases, J shed 8 bases, and the junction held 7 bases outside the gene matches. The CDR3 is made up of 15 amino acids. CDR1 SGHAT and CDR2 FQNNGV come from the germline V gene. The CDR3 loop is CASSPSGRGWDEQFF. The CDR3 DNA reads as TGTGCCAGCAGCCCTAGCGGGAGGGGCTGGGATGAGCAGTTCTTC.

The V call is TRBV7-9, the J call TRBJ2-5; D uncertain. V lost 5 bases to trimming and J lost 6 bases, with 13 bases between them. CDR1 and CDR2 from the germline V gene are SEHNR and FQNEAQ (reference sequence). The CDR3 sequence is 13 residues long. CDR3 residues: CASSVSGWQTQYF. CDR3 sequence (DNA): TGTGCCAGCAGCGTATCGGGTTGGCAGACCCAGTACTTC.

V gene TRBV5-4 combines with J gene TRBJ1-1; TRBD1 might be the D (5 bases). CDR1 and CDR2 from the germline V gene are SGHNT and YYREEE (reference sequence). The CDR3 is made up of 15 amino acids. V was cut by 2 bases and J by 0 bases, with 11 bases left in between. The CDR3 here is CASSFRESMNTEAFF. CDR3 coding DNA: TGTGCCAGCAGCTTCAGGGAATCCATGAACACTGAAGCTTTCTTT.

The rearrangement joins TRBV19 to TRBJ2-7; 7 bases are shared with TRBD2. The V gene end was trimmed by 4 bases and the J gene end by 2 bases; junction bases not matched to a gene: 11. The V gene's germline CDR1 is LNHDA and CDR2 SQIVND (reference sequence). CDR3 length equals 16 residues. CDR3 residues: CASSTFGLVETYEQYF. CDR3 sequence (DNA): TGTGCCAGTAGTACTTTCGGACTAGTCGAAACCTACGAGCAGTACTTC.

The chain carries TRBV7-6 and TRBJ2-7, with 8 bases aligning to TRBD1. V shed 5 bases and J 3 bases; nucleotides not matched to a gene: 0. Per the germline V gene, CDR1 is SGHVS and CDR2 is FNYEAQ. This CDR3 has 12 residues. The CDR3 loop is CASSDRGYEQYF. In nucleotides, the CDR3 is TGTGCCAGCAGCGACAGGGGCTACGAGCAGTACTTC.

This chain connects TRBV5-1 to TRBJ2-4; 7 bases agree with TRBD1. Germline assignment: CDR1 SGHRS and CDR2 YFSETQ. Unmatched junction bases numbered 9, after V lost 4 bases and J lost 8 bases. The CDR3 is 14 residues long. CDR3: CASSVGGRKDIQYF. In DNA, the CDR3 is TGCGCCAGCAGCGTAGGGGGCAGGAAGGACATTCAGTACTTC.

This chain uses TRBV5-1 with TRBJ2-3; D is possibly TRBD1 (5 bases). Looked up from germline, CDR1 is SGHRS and CDR2 is YFSETQ. Trimming left V 0 bases short and J 5 bases short, with 10 bases between. This CDR3 has 14 amino acids. The CDR3 spells CASSLEAGKDTQYF. The CDR3, as DNA: TGCGCCAGCAGCTTGGAAGCAGGGAAAGATACGCAGTATTTT. The variable domain in full, with the rest retrieved from reference TRBV5-1 and TRBJ2-3, is KAGVTQTPRYLIKTRGQQVTLSCSPISGHRSVSWYQQTPGQGLQFLFEYFSETQRNKGNFPGRFSGRQFSNSRSEMNVSTLELGDSALYLCASSLEAGKDTQYFGPGTRLTVL.

Only one count was recorded for this clone. V and J are TRBV30 and TRBJ2-1; D is uncertain. Trimming cost V 3 bases and J 7 bases, with 13 bases left between them. There are 13 residues in the CDR3. Germline V gives CDR1 GTSNPN, CDR2 SVGIG (reference sequence). CDR3 sequence reads: CAWRPVARNEQFF. In nucleotides, the CDR3 is TGTGCCTGGAGACCGGTCGCACGGAATGAGCAGTTCTTC. Based on the CDR3 plus reference TRBV30 and TRBJ2-1, the full variable domain is SQTIHQWPATLVQPVGSPLSLECTVEGTSNPNLYWYRQAAGRGLQLLFYSVGIGQISSEVPQNLSASRPQDRQFILSSKKLLLSDSGFYLCAWRPVARNEQFFGPGTRLTVL.